Listed below are T cell receptor beta chains from one sample, sequenced in a study of CD8 T cells in ankylosing spondylitis. TCRdb called the 5' RACE reads again in MiXCR, with one record for every CDR3 protein. Of roughly 120,000 distinct CDR3 sequences in the sample, roughly 7.3% are singletons; the top ten hold 9% to 15%. The sequenced sample was blood, either unsorted or a sorted T cell fraction (not recorded which). Receptors originate from a male donor with ankylosing spondylitis or in good health (not recorded which). The CDR3 runs from the conserved cysteine through the conserved F or W. The D gene is left open where the match is weak. Size values are once, few and many counts, or a class for expanded clones, and some rows have none.

v_call: TRBV7-3
d_call: NA
j_call: TRBJ2-3
clone_size: few
cdr3_aa: CASSLGPSSFDTQYF
cdr3_nt: TGTGCCAGCAGCTTAGGTCCTAGCTCCTTTGATACGCAGTATTTT

v_call: TRBV20-1
d_call: NA
j_call: TRBJ2-7
clone_size: many
cdr3_aa: CSARVTGYSYEQYF
cdr3_nt: TGCAGTGCTAGAGTAACAGGGTACTCCTACGAGCAGTACTTC

v_call: TRBV6-5
d_call: NA
j_call: TRBJ1-1
clone_size: many
cdr3_aa: CASSSSTEAFF
cdr3_nt: TGTGCCAGCAGCTCGAGCACTGAAGCTTTCTTT

v_call: TRBV5-1
d_call: TRBD1
j_call: TRBJ2-7
clone_size: many
cdr3_aa: CASSLGTGPSNEQYF
cdr3_nt: TGCGCCAGCAGCTTGGGGACAGGTCCTTCTAACGAGCAGTACTTC

v_call: TRBV20-1
d_call: NA
j_call: TRBJ1-5
clone_size: NA
cdr3_aa: CCARAGTDTYSNQPQHF
cdr3_nt: TGCTGTGCTAGGGCCGGGACCGATACTTATAGCAATCAGCCCCAGCATTTT

v_call: TRBV20-1
d_call: TRBD2
j_call: TRBJ2-3
clone_size: many
cdr3_aa: CSARTSGKSTDTQYF
cdr3_nt: TGCAGTGCCCGGACTAGCGGAAAAAGCACAGATACGCAGTATTTT

v_call: TRBV25-1
d_call: NA
j_call: TRBJ2-1
clone_size: many
cdr3_aa: CATLNEQFF
cdr3_nt: TGTGCCACCCTCAATGAGCAGTTCTTC

v_call: TRBV5-1
d_call: NA
j_call: TRBJ2-3
clone_size: NA
cdr3_aa: CASSEDRGGSQYF
cdr3_nt: TGCGCCAGCAGCGAAGACAGGGGAGGGTCGCAGTATTTT

v_call: TRBV28
d_call: NA
j_call: TRBJ1-5
clone_size: many
cdr3_aa: CASSIKGVNQPQHF
cdr3_nt: TGTGCCAGCAGTATAAAGGGGGTGAATCAGCCCCAGCATTTT

v_call: TRBV7-2
d_call: TRBD1
j_call: TRBJ1-3
clone_size: many
cdr3_aa: CASSWTTGVSGNTIYF
cdr3_nt: TGTGCCAGCAGCTGGACGACAGGGGTCTCTGGAAACACCATATATTTT

v_call: TRBV20-1
d_call: TRBD1
j_call: TRBJ1-2
clone_size: many
cdr3_aa: CSVTGTGGSNGYTF
cdr3_nt: TGCAGTGTCACCGGGACAGGGGGTTCAAATGGCTACACCTTC

v_call: TRBV20-1
d_call: TRBD1
j_call: TRBJ1-5
clone_size: NA
cdr3_aa: CSAGADRPSQPQHF
cdr3_nt: TGCAGTGCTGGGGCGGACAGGCCATCTCAGCCCCAGCATTTT

v_call: TRBV20-1
d_call: NA
j_call: TRBJ2-2
clone_size: many
cdr3_aa: CSARDRNTGELFF
cdr3_nt: TGCAGTGCTAGAGATAGAAACACCGGGGAGCTGTTTTTT

v_call: TRBV12-3/TRBV12-4
d_call: NA
j_call: TRBJ2-3
clone_size: many
cdr3_aa: CASSLSLAGFTDTQYF
cdr3_nt: TGTGCCAGCAGTTTATCACTCGCAGGCTTCACAGATACGCAGTATTTT

v_call: TRBV18
d_call: NA
j_call: TRBJ1-1
clone_size: NA
cdr3_aa: CASSWTENEAFF
cdr3_nt: TGTGCCAGCTCCTGGACAGAGAATGAAGCTTTCTTT

v_call: TRBV4-3
d_call: NA
j_call: TRBJ2-3
clone_size: many
cdr3_aa: CASSQPGTDTQYF
cdr3_nt: TGCGCCAGCAGCCAACCCGGCACAGATACGCAGTATTTT

v_call: TRBV11-2
d_call: NA
j_call: TRBJ2-3
clone_size: NA
cdr3_aa: CASTPAGLDTQYF
cdr3_nt: TGTGCCAGCACCCCGGCCGGTCTCGATACGCAGTATTTT

v_call: TRBV5-1
d_call: TRBD1
j_call: TRBJ1-1
clone_size: many
cdr3_aa: CASSPWTGRPNTEAFF
cdr3_nt: TGCGCCAGCAGCCCCTGGACAGGCCGACCGAACACTGAAGCTTTCTTT

v_call: TRBV28
d_call: NA
j_call: TRBJ1-3
clone_size: many
cdr3_aa: CASSLIVSSGNTIYF
cdr3_nt: TGTGCCAGCAGTTTAATCGTGAGCTCTGGAAACACCATATATTTT

v_call: TRBV18
d_call: TRBD1
j_call: TRBJ2-2
clone_size: many
cdr3_aa: CASSPKVTGAGELFF
cdr3_nt: TGTGCCAGCTCACCAAAGGTCACAGGGGCCGGGGAGCTGTTTTTT

v_call: TRBV7-2
d_call: NA
j_call: TRBJ2-5
clone_size: many
cdr3_aa: CASSVLRETQYF
cdr3_nt: TGTGCCAGCAGCGTGCTTAGGGAGACCCAGTACTTC

v_call: TRBV25-1
d_call: NA
j_call: TRBJ1-1
clone_size: many
cdr3_aa: CASRDLDGWNTEAFF
cdr3_nt: TGTGCCAGCAGGGATCTGGACGGTTGGAACACTGAAGCTTTCTTT

v_call: TRBV18
d_call: NA
j_call: TRBJ1-5
clone_size: many
cdr3_aa: CASSPHSNQPQHF
cdr3_nt: TGTGCCAGCTCACCACACAGCAATCAGCCCCAGCATTTT

v_call: TRBV3-1
d_call: NA
j_call: TRBJ2-3
clone_size: many
cdr3_aa: CASSQRDLSDTQYF
cdr3_nt: TGTGCCAGCAGCCAACGGGACCTCTCAGATACGCAGTATTTT

v_call: TRBV20-1
d_call: NA
j_call: TRBJ2-1
clone_size: many
cdr3_aa: CSARERNRYNEQFF
cdr3_nt: TGCAGTGCTAGAGAAAGGAATCGCTACAATGAGCAGTTCTTC

v_call: TRBV5-1
d_call: NA
j_call: TRBJ2-7
clone_size: many
cdr3_aa: CASASGDNSYEQYF
cdr3_nt: TGCGCCAGCGCCTCAGGGGACAACTCCTACGAGCAGTACTTC

v_call: TRBV28
d_call: NA
j_call: TRBJ1-4
clone_size: many
cdr3_aa: CASSFWGAYSSNEKLFF
cdr3_nt: TGTGCCAGCAGTTTTTGGGGGGCGTATTCTTCTAATGAAAAACTGTTTTTT

v_call: TRBV7-9
d_call: NA
j_call: TRBJ2-7
clone_size: many
cdr3_aa: CASSPYGNEQYF
cdr3_nt: TGTGCCAGCAGCCCCTATGGGAACGAGCAGTACTTC

v_call: TRBV20-1
d_call: NA
j_call: TRBJ2-2
clone_size: many
cdr3_aa: CSARPTGTGELFF
cdr3_nt: TGCAGTGCTAGACCGACGGGTACCGGGGAGCTGTTTTTT

v_call: TRBV5-6
d_call: NA
j_call: TRBJ2-1
clone_size: many
cdr3_aa: CASSLFNEQFF
cdr3_nt: TGTGCCAGCAGCTTGTTCAATGAGCAGTTCTTC

v_call: TRBV11-2
d_call: TRBD2
j_call: TRBJ2-7
clone_size: many
cdr3_aa: CASSDVLAGWSYEQYF
cdr3_nt: TGTGCCAGCAGCGACGTTCTAGCGGGGTGGTCCTACGAGCAGTACTTC

v_call: TRBV20-1
d_call: NA
j_call: TRBJ2-7
clone_size: many
cdr3_aa: CSARIPRGDSYEQYF
cdr3_nt: TGCAGTGCTAGAATCCCTCGGGGAGACTCCTACGAGCAGTACTTC

v_call: TRBV19
d_call: NA
j_call: TRBJ1-1
clone_size: NA
cdr3_aa: CASSTPPGGLNTEAFF
cdr3_nt: TGTGCCAGTAGTACTCCCCCGGGAGGGCTGAACACTGAAGCTTTCTTT

v_call: TRBV27
d_call: NA
j_call: TRBJ1-4
clone_size: many
cdr3_aa: CASSLSKGREKLFF
cdr3_nt: TGTGCCAGCAGTTTATCTAAGGGACGTGAAAAACTGTTTTTT

v_call: TRBV20-1
d_call: NA
j_call: TRBJ1-1
clone_size: many
cdr3_aa: CSAKRQGWNTEAFF
cdr3_nt: TGCAGTGCCAAACGGCAGGGCTGGAACACTGAAGCTTTCTTT

v_call: TRBV3-1
d_call: TRBD2
j_call: TRBJ2-1
clone_size: many
cdr3_aa: CASTLSSLAGAVDEQFF
cdr3_nt: TGTGCCAGCACCCTCTCTTCCCTAGCGGGAGCTGTCGATGAGCAGTTCTTC

v_call: TRBV18
d_call: TRBD1
j_call: TRBJ1-2
clone_size: many
cdr3_aa: CASSPKGAQGYTF
cdr3_nt: TGTGCCAGCTCACCGAAGGGGGCGCAGGGCTACACCTTC

v_call: TRBV9
d_call: NA
j_call: TRBJ2-1
clone_size: many
cdr3_aa: CASSGLGAMDEQFF
cdr3_nt: TGTGCCAGCAGCGGGCTTGGAGCGATGGATGAGCAGTTCTTC

v_call: TRBV29-1
d_call: TRBD1
j_call: TRBJ2-2
clone_size: many
cdr3_aa: CSGGQGTGELFF
cdr3_nt: TGCAGCGGGGGACAGGGCACCGGGGAGCTGTTTTTT

v_call: TRBV7-2
d_call: NA
j_call: TRBJ2-7
clone_size: many
cdr3_aa: CASSHSQGAYEQYF
cdr3_nt: TGTGCCAGCAGCCATTCACAGGGTGCCTACGAGCAGTACTTC

v_call: TRBV7-2
d_call: NA
j_call: TRBJ2-7
clone_size: many
cdr3_aa: CASSLTGGNYAEQYF
cdr3_nt: TGTGCCAGCAGCTTAACCGGAGGGAATTATGCCGAGCAGTACTTC

v_call: TRBV7-3
d_call: NA
j_call: TRBJ2-7
clone_size: many
cdr3_aa: CASSLTRDSYEQYF
cdr3_nt: TGTGCCAGCAGCTTAACCAGGGACTCCTACGAGCAGTACTTC

v_call: TRBV15
d_call: NA
j_call: TRBJ2-5
clone_size: many
cdr3_aa: CATSRDRGETQYF
cdr3_nt: TGTGCCACCAGCAGAGATCGGGGAGAGACCCAGTACTTC

v_call: TRBV5-1
d_call: NA
j_call: TRBJ2-1
clone_size: NA
cdr3_aa: CASSWGPSSDEQFF
cdr3_nt: TGCGCCAGCAGCTGGGGACCGTCGTCAGATGAGCAGTTCTTC

v_call: TRBV5-5
d_call: NA
j_call: TRBJ1-1
clone_size: many
cdr3_aa: CASSLEEGRTEAFF
cdr3_nt: TGTGCCAGCAGCTTGGAGGAGGGTAGAACTGAAGCTTTCTTT

v_call: TRBV12-3/TRBV12-4
d_call: NA
j_call: TRBJ2-5
clone_size: few
cdr3_aa: CASTRGLGETQYF
cdr3_nt: TGTGCCAGCACCCGCGGCTTGGGGGAGACCCAGTACTTC